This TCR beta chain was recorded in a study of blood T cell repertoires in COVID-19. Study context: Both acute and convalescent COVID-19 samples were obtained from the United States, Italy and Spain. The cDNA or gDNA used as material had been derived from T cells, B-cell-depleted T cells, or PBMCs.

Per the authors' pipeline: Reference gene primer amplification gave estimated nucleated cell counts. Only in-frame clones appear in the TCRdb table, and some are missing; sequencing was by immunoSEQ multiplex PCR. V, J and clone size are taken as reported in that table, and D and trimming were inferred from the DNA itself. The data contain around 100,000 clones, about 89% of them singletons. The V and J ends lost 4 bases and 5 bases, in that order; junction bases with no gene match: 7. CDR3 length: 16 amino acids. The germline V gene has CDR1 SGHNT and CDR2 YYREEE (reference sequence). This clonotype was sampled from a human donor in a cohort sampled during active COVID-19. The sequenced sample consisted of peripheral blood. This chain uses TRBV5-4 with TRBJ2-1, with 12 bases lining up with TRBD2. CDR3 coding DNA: TGTGCCAGCAGCCAAAGGCGGACTAGCGGGAACAATGAGCAGTTCTTC. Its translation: CASSQRRTSGNNEQFF.